One and the same sample provided the 32 T cell receptor beta chains below, sequenced in a study of human T cells and chemical hapten exposure. TCRdb re-called the 5' RACE reads with MiXCR, one entry per CDR3 protein. The sample lists over 70,000 distinct CDR3 sequences; approximately 15% were seen once. The authors extracted total RNA from unfractionated whole blood. Every receptor here comes from a female donor in good health.

Only a few counts were recorded for this clonotype. This sequence joins TRBV27 and TRBJ2-7; weak D call: TRBD1 (6 bases). The ends were cut back, 3 bases at V and 2 bases at J, with 14 bases in the middle. Germline V gene sequence: CDR1 MNHEY, CDR2 SMNVEV (reference sequence). The length of the CDR3 is 15 residues. The CDR3 protein is CASSFTGTTPYEQYF. As DNA, the CDR3 is TGTGCCAGCAGTTTCACCGGGACAACACCCTACGAGCAGTACTTC.

The sample holds a few counts of this clonotype. The chain has TRBV6-5 and TRBJ1-1, with D possibly matching TRBD1 (6 bases). Per the germline V gene, CDR1 is MNHEY and CDR2 is SVGAGI. This CDR3 region has 13 residues. V lost 0 bases and J lost 11, with 13 bases in between. The CDR3 DNA reads TGTGCCAGCAGTTACTCGATGTCAGGGGTTGCTTTCTTT. It translates to CASSYSMSGVAFF.

This clonotype was found a few times. The chain combines TRBV4-3 with TRBJ2-7; the D gene could be TRBD1 or TRBD2 (6 bases each). The CDR3 loop spans 15 amino acids. Trimming left V 0 bases short and J 1 base short, with 10 bases between. Germline V gives CDR1 LGHNA, CDR2 YSLEER. The DNA for the CDR3 is TGCGCCAGCAGCCAAGATCGGAGGGGGTCCTACGAGCAGTACTTC. Amino acids: CASSQDRRGSYEQYF.

This clonotype has ten or more counts. The chain uses TRBV6-5 and TRBJ1-4; TRBD1 is a possible D gene (5 bases). This CDR3 is built from 16 residues. V gave up 4 bases and J gave up 8 bases, with 20 bases separating them. Germline CDR1 MNHEY, CDR2 SVGAGI. The CDR3 reads CASSFKLQGLREKLFF. In DNA, the CDR3 is TGTGCCAGCAGTTTCAAACTTCAGGGTTTGAGGGAAAAACTGTTTTTT.

The DNA for the CDR3 is TGTGCCTGGACCCGGACAGGGGTCCCTAGGGGTGAGCAGTACTTC. Residues: CAWTRTGVPRGEQYF. V gene TRBV30 combines with J gene TRBJ2-7; TRBD1 aligns across 9 bases. CDR3 length equals 15 residues. Per germline, CDR1 GTSNPN and CDR2 SVGIG (reference sequence). J lost 7 bases, V lost 4 bases, and 14 bases had no gene match.

This chain connects TRBV28 to TRBJ1-2; maybe TRBD1 (5 bases). This CDR3 has 12 residues. Trimming took off 10 bases at V and 4 bases at J, with 13 bases between the two ends. The germline gives CDR1 MDHEN, CDR2 SYDVKM. In DNA form, the CDR3 reads TGTGCCACGCATCGGGGGTCCTATGGCTACACCTTC. Protein sequence: CATHRGSYGYTF.

This clonotype was seen only a few times. DNA of the CDR3: TGTGCCTGGAGTAGCGCAGCTAGCTCCTATAATTCACCCCTCCACTTT. This codes for CAWSSAASSYNSPLHF. V and J are TRBV30 and TRBJ1-6; D remains ambiguous. The V end lost 2 bases, the J end lost 0 bases, and 11 bases lay between the germline ends. CDR3 length equals 16 residues. Germline V gene lookup returns CDR1 GTSNPN and CDR2 SVGIG (reference sequence).

This clonotype has at least ten counts. The chain has TRBV5-1 and TRBJ2-7; D not resolved. Trimming took off 3 bases at V and 2 bases at J, with 6 bases between the two ends. This CDR3 comprises 12 residues. Germline-derived CDR1 and CDR2 are SGHRS and YFSETQ. Written as DNA, the CDR3 is TGCGCCAGCAGCTATAAACCCTACGAGCAGTACTTC. Encoded protein: CASSYKPYEQYF.

The chain combines TRBV5-1 with TRBJ2-2, with TRBD2 as a possible D gene (6 bases). Germline V gives CDR1 SGHRS, CDR2 YFSETQ. The CDR3 sequence is 15 residues long. V lost 9 bases and J lost 0, with 15 bases in between. The CDR3 DNA reads TGCGCCACCCGTCCAGGACTATCGAACACCGGGGAGCTGTTTTTT. This gives the protein CATRPGLSNTGELFF.

The gene calls are TRBV6-5 and TRBJ2-1; possible D gene TRBD1, 5 bases. CDR3 length: 8 residues. In germline, CDR1 is MNHEY, CDR2 SVGAGI. V lost 6 bases, J lost 14 bases, and 5 bases lay in between. The CDR3 protein is CASRGEFF. The CDR3 coding sequence is TGTGCCAGCAGAGGGGAGTTCTTC.

The chain couples TRBV29-1 to TRBJ2-3; TRBD2 matches 9 bases. Germline trimming cut 4 bases from V and 0 bases from J; bases unmatched to any gene: 5. The germline gives CDR1 SQVTM, CDR2 ANQGSEA. The length of the CDR3 is 15 residues. The CDR3 DNA reads as TGCAGCGTTGCTAGCGGGGCCGACAGCACAGATACGCAGTATTTT. Translating gives CSVASGADSTDTQYF.

The chain uses TRBV14 and TRBJ1-1, with TRBD1 matching 8 bases. The CDR3 runs to 13 residues. V lost 4 bases, J lost 11 bases, and 9 bases stayed unmatched. CDR1 is SGHDN and CDR2 is FVKESK in the germline V gene. The DNA for the CDR3 is TGTGCCAGCAGCCTAAGTCTGCAGGGGGCGGCTTTCTTT. This codes for CASSLSLQGAAFF. Drawing the rest from reference TRBV14 and TRBJ1-1, the complete variable domain is EAGVTQFPSHSVIEKGQTVTLRCDPISGHDNLYWYRRVMGKEIKFLLHFVKESKQDESGMPNNRFLAERTGGTYSTLKVQPAELEDSGVYFCASSLSLQGAAFFGQGTRLTVV.

This clonotype has more than one count but fewer than ten. This sequence joins TRBV7-9 and TRBJ2-1; D perhaps matches TRBD1 (5 bases). This CDR3 has 13 amino acids. The germline V gene has CDR1 SEHNR and CDR2 FQNEAQ (reference sequence). V lost 1 base to trimming and J lost 7 bases, with 8 bases between them. The CDR3 loop is CASSLVGVNEQFF. The CDR3 DNA sequence: TGTGCCAGCAGCTTAGTAGGGGTGAATGAGCAGTTCTTC. Filled out from reference TRBV7-9 and TRBJ2-1, the complete variable domain reads DTGVSQNPRHKITKRGQNVTFRCDPISEHNRLYWYRQTLGQGPEFLTYFQNEAQLEKSRLLSDRFSAERPKGSFSTLEIQRTEQGDSAMYLCASSLVGVNEQFFGPGTRLTVL.

The DNA of the CDR3 is TGTGCCAGCAGCTCCGGGACTGGGTACTACGAGCAGTACTTC. Protein sequence: CASSSGTGYYEQYF. The V gene is TRBV7-2, the J gene TRBJ2-7; possibly TRBD2 for D (6 bases). V was cut by 4 bases and J by 3 bases, with 13 bases left in between. The CDR3 consists of 14 residues. Germline loops: CDR1 SGHTA, CDR2 FQGNSA.

This clonotype was detected a few times. The V and J genes are TRBV5-5 and TRBJ1-1; a weak D match, TRBD1 (5 bases). Trimming took 4 bases from V and 5 from J, leaving 18 bases between them. Germline V gene data show CDR1 as SGHKS and CDR2 as YYEKEE (reference sequence). CDR3 size: 15 residues. This CDR3 reads CASSPDGARNTEAFF. CDR3 nucleotides: TGTGCCAGCAGCCCGGACGGGGCTCGGAATACTGAAGCTTTCTTT.

A few counts support this clonotype. The chain carries TRBV6-2 or TRBV6-3 and TRBJ2-7, with D possibly TRBD1 on 6 matching bases. V shed 10 bases and J shed 3 bases, with 16 bases lying between them. The CDR3 sequence is 13 residues long. Germline V gene data show CDR1 as MNHEY and CDR2 as SVGEGT. In DNA, the CDR3 is TGTGCCACCTATGGAGGACAGAGCTACGAGCAGTACTTC. Protein sequence: CATYGGQSYEQYF.

This chain links TRBV28 with TRBJ1-1; no reliable D call. The CDR3 contains 14 residues. V shed 6 bases and J shed 5 bases, with 16 bases lying between them. Germline CDR1 MDHEN, CDR2 SYDVKM. The CDR3 is CASSFTLKGTEAFF. The DNA for the CDR3 is TGTGCCAGCAGCTTTACCCTTAAGGGAACTGAAGCTTTCTTT.

Notes on this clonotype: The junction departs from germline at one end; a sequencing error may be responsible. This chain links TRBV7-2 with TRBJ2-1, with 12 bases matching TRBD1. The CDR3 spans 19 residues. CDR1 SGHTA and CDR2 FQGNSA come from the germline V gene. CDR3: CASSIHGTGGSISSNEQFF. CDR3 DNA: TGTGCCAGCAGTATCCACGGGACAGGGGGCTCGATCTCCTCCAATGAGCAGTTCTTC.

The genes are TRBV4-1 and TRBJ2-7, with a weak D call TRBD1 (5 bases). This CDR3 spans 18 amino acids. CDR1 MGHRA and CDR2 YSYEKL come from the germline V gene. V dropped 0 bases and J dropped 3 bases, with 21 bases sitting between them. The CDR3 nucleotides are TGCGCCAGCAGCCAAGATACATCGACAGCCTTTCGGATCTACGAGCAGTACTTC. Protein sequence: CASSQDTSTAFRIYEQYF.

The V gene is TRBV3-1, the J gene TRBJ2-5; 11 nucleotides line up with TRBD1. CDR1 is LGHDT and CDR2 is YNNKEL in the germline V gene (reference sequence). There are 15 residues in the CDR3. V was pared by 6 bases and J by 5 bases, with 8 bases of the junction left unmatched. CDR3 sequence: CASRAGTGGRETQYF. The CDR3 DNA sequence: TGTGCCAGCAGGGCCGGGACAGGGGGTCGCGAGACCCAGTACTTC.

This clonotype has more than one count but fewer than ten. V is TRBV15 and J is TRBJ1-3; no definite D call. Trimming took off 3 bases at V and 0 bases at J, with 9 bases between the two ends. CDR3 length: 15 amino acids. The germline CDR1 and CDR2 sequences are LNHNV and YYDKDF (reference sequence). Here the CDR3 DNA reads TGTGCCACCAGCAGGACGGGCGGCTCTGGAAACACCATATATTTT. Translating gives CATSRTGGSGNTIYF. Full variable domain (outside the CDR3, taken from reference TRBV15 and TRBJ1-3): DAMVIQNPRYQVTQFGKPVTLSCSQTLNHNVMYWYQQKSSQAPKLLFHYYDKDFNNEADTPDNFQSRRPNTSFCFLDIRSPGLGDTAMYLCATSRTGGSGNTIYFGEGSWLTVV.

Only a few counts were recorded for this clonotype. The genes are TRBV3-1 and TRBJ2-7; D possibly corresponds to TRBD2 (6 bases). The CDR3 contains 13 residues. CDR1 LGHDT and CDR2 YNNKEL come from the germline V gene (reference sequence). The V gene lost 0 bases and the J gene lost 6 bases, with 9 bases spanning the gap. The CDR3 spells CASSQDQTSEQYF. As DNA, the CDR3 is TGTGCCAGCAGCCAAGATCAGACTAGCGAGCAGTACTTC.

V usage is TRBV3-1 and J usage is TRBJ2-5; D unclear. This CDR3 has 14 residues. The germline V gene has CDR1 LGHDT and CDR2 YNNKEL (reference sequence). Trimming removed 1 base from V and 3 bases from J, with 9 bases in between. CDR3 in DNA: TGTGCCAGCAGCCAAGTTTTAAGCGAAGAGACCCAGTACTTC. The encoded protein is CASSQVLSEETQYF.

This clonotype was observed once. The J gene is TRBJ1-5, the V gene TRBV21-1. TRBV21-1 has pseudogene status. CDR3 length: 16 amino acids. CDR3 residues: CASSPRGTADNQPQNF. CDR3 nucleotide sequence: TGTGCCAGCAGCCCCCGAGGGACAGCGGACAATCAGCCCCAGAATTTT.

This chain uses TRBV19 with TRBJ2-4; possible D gene TRBD1, 6 bases. Germline V gives CDR1 LNHDA, CDR2 SQIVND (reference sequence). This CDR3 is 17 amino acids long. Trimming stripped 6 bases from V and 0 bases from J, with 18 bases between. The CDR3, as DNA: TGTGCCAGTAGCCCTTCCGGACAGTCGCTAGCCAAAAACATTCAGTACTTC. Its protein product is CASSPSGQSLAKNIQYF.

In this sample, this clonotype turned up a few times. The genes are TRBV20-1 and TRBJ1-1; 7 bases fit TRBD1. Germline-derived CDR1 and CDR2 are DFQATT and SNEGSKA (reference sequence). The CDR3 is 20 amino acids. Trimming took 2 bases from V and 0 from J; bases not matched to a gene: 21. CDR3 DNA sequence: TGCAGTGCTAGACACGCGGACAGGTCAGGCGGGGGATATATGAACACTGAAGCTTTCTTT. Its translation is CSARHADRSGGGYMNTEAFF.

In DNA form, the CDR3 reads TGTGCCAGCAGCCCGTACCTGCCCCAGGGGGGATTAACTGGGGCCAACGTCCTGACTTTC. The encoded protein is CASSPYLPQGGLTGANVLTF. V is TRBV6-6 and J is TRBJ2-6; D possibly corresponds to TRBD1 (7 bases). Trimming removed 6 bases at V and 2 bases at J, with 26 bases between. Germline lookup yields CDR1 MNHNY and CDR2 SVGAGI (reference sequence). The CDR3 length is 20 residues.

V gene TRBV7-2 combines with J gene TRBJ2-3; 10 nucleotides agree with TRBD2. CDR3 length equals 16 residues. Germline V gene data show CDR1 as SGHTA and CDR2 as FQGNSA. The V and J ends lost 2 bases and 3 bases, in that order; junction bases with no gene match: 5. CDR3 sequence (DNA): TGTGCCAGCAGCTTAATCGGTAGCGGGAGGACAGATACGCAGTATTTT. This gives the protein CASSLIGSGRTDTQYF.

This clonotype was detected a few times. This chain connects TRBV29-1 to TRBJ2-5, with D perhaps TRBD1 (6 bases). Trimming pared 4 bases from V and 5 bases from J, leaving 20 bases between. CDR1 is SQVTM, CDR2 ANQGSEA, per germline. There are 15 residues in the CDR3. The CDR3 is CSVGRQEMILETQYF. Written as DNA, the CDR3 is TGCAGCGTTGGCCGACAGGAAATGATCTTGGAGACCCAGTACTTC.

The CDR3 DNA is TGTGCCAGCAGCCAGGCGACCCCGGCCTACAATGAGCAGTTCTTC. Amino acid sequence: CASSQATPAYNEQFF. This chain links TRBV7-9 with TRBJ2-1, with D unresolved. V gave up 5 bases and J gave up 2 bases, with 13 bases separating them. Germline V gene data show CDR1 as SEHNR and CDR2 as FQNEAQ (reference sequence). This CDR3 has 15 amino acids.

The V call is TRBV7-9, the J call TRBJ2-1; a possible D gene is TRBD2 (6 bases). V gave up 2 bases and J gave up 6 bases, with 14 bases separating them. Germline V gives CDR1 SEHNR, CDR2 FQNEAQ (reference sequence). The CDR3 contains 15 residues. CDR3 in DNA: TGTGCCAGCAGCTTACAGGCCAAAGCGGGCAATGAGCAGTTCTTC. Amino acid sequence: CASSLQAKAGNEQFF. Filled out from reference TRBV7-9 and TRBJ2-1, the complete variable domain reads DTGVSQNPRHKITKRGQNVTFRCDPISEHNRLYWYRQTLGQGPEFLTYFQNEAQLEKSRLLSDRFSAERPKGSFSTLEIQRTEQGDSAMYLCASSLQAKAGNEQFFGPGTRLTVL.

The V and J genes are TRBV28 and TRBJ2-1; TRBD2 matches at 14 bases. The CDR3 is made up of 13 amino acids. Germline values: CDR1 MDHEN, CDR2 SYDVKM. The chain's CDR3 is CAGGTSGSNEQFF. CDR3 DNA sequence: TGTGCGGGAGGGACTAGCGGGAGCAATGAGCAGTTCTTC.